Listed here are 2 T cell receptor beta chains from one sample, sequenced in a study of blood T cell repertoires in COVID-19. Sequenced by immunoSEQ multiplex PCR; TCRdb stores in-frame clones only, minus some. This sample has about 170,000 clones, with roughly four fifths found just once. Sequenced input: peripheral blood. The receptors here all came from a woman over 75 with COVID-19, enrolled during active disease.

V usage is TRBV13 and J usage is TRBJ2-1; 10 nucleotides line up with TRBD2. CDR1 is PRHDT and CDR2 is FYEKMQ in the germline V gene (reference sequence). This CDR3 contains 15 residues. With 1 base clipped from V and 6 bases from J, the junction kept 3 bases outside the gene matches. The DNA for the CDR3 is TGTGCCAGCAGCTTAGCTCGGACTAGCGGCAATGAGCAGTTCTTC. Amino acids: CASSLARTSGNEQFF.

For the CDR3, the DNA is TGTGCCAGCAGTTTATGGGCAGGGGTCGGATACACTGAAGCTTTCTTT. It encodes CASSLWAGVGYTEAFF. The V and J genes are TRBV27 and TRBJ1-1; possibly TRBD1 for D (6 bases). Germline CDR1 MNHEY, CDR2 SMNVEV (reference sequence). Deletions cut 1 base from V and 3 bases from J, with 15 bases between. The CDR3 runs to 16 residues.